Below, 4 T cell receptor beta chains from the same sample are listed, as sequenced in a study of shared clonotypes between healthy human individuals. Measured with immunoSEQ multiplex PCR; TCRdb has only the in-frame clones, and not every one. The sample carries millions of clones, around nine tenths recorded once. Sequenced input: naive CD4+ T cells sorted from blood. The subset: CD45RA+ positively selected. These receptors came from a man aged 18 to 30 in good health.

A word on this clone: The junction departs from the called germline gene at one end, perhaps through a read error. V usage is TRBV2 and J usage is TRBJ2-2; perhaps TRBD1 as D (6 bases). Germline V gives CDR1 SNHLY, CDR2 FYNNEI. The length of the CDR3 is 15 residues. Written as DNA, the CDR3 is TGTGCCAGCAGTGAAGCGCTTCTGGGGGCTGGGGGGCTGTTTTTT. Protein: CASSEALLGAGGLFF. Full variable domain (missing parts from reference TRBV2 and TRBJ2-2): EPEVTQTPSHQVTQMGQEVILRCVPISNHLYFYWYRQILGQKVEFLVSFYNNEISEKSEIFDDQFSVERPDGSNFTLKIRSTKLEDSAMYFCASSEALLGAGGLFFGEGSRLTVL.

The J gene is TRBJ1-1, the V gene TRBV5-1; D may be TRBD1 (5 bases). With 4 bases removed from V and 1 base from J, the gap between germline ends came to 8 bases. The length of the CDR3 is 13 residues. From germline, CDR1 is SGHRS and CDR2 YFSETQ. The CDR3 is CASSPDKNTEAFF. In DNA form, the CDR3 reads TGCGCCAGCAGCCCGGACAAGAACACTGAAGCTTTCTTT.

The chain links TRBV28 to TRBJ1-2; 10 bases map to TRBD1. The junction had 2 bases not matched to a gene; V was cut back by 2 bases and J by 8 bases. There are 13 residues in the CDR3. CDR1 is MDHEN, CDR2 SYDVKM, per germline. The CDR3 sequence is CASSLRDRGGYTF. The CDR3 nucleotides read TGTGCCAGCAGTTTAAGGGACAGGGGCGGCTACACCTTC.

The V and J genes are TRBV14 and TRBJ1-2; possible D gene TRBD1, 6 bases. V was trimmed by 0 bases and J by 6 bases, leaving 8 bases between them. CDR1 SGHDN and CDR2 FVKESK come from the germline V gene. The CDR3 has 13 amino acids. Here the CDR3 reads CASSQEAGDGYTF. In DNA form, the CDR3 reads TGTGCCAGCAGCCAAGAGGCAGGGGATGGCTACACCTTC.